Described below is a single T cell receptor beta chain sequence and its context. Per the germline V gene, CDR1 is SNHLY and CDR2 is FYNNEI. Trimming left V 7 bases short and J 9 bases short, with 16 bases between. The length of the CDR3 is 12 residues. This entry comes from a study of blood T cell repertoires in COVID-19. Study background: COVID-19 samples from acute and convalescent phases originated in the United States, Italy and Spain. The analysed material was cDNA or gDNA that came from T cells, B-cell-depleted T cells, or PBMCs.

The authors' processing: Reference gene primer amplification gave nucleated cell count estimates. Sequencing used immunoSEQ multiplex PCR; TCRdb keeps in-frame clones, though not all of them. V and J calls and clone size are as listed in that table; D and trimming were resolved from the DNA. Among 95,000 to 110,000 clones listed, about four fifths were seen once. This TCR derives from a woman older than 75 with active or convalescent COVID-19. The sequenced sample was peripheral blood. The chain recombines TRBV2 with TRBJ2-7; D call uncertain. Written as DNA, the CDR3 is TGTGCCAGCACTAGGCAGCCATCCGGGCAGTACTTC. This gives the protein CASTRQPSGQYF.